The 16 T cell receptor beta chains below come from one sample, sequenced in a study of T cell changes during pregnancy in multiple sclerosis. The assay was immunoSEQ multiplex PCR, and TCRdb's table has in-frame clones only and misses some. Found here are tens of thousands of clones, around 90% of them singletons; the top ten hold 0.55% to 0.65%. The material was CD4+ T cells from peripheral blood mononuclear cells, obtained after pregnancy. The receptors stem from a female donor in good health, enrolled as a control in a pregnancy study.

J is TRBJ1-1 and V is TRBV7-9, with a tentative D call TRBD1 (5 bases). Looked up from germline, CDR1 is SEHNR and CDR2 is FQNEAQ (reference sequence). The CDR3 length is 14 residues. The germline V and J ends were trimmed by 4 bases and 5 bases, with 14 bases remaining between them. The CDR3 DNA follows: TGTGCCAGCAGCTCCCAGGCCGGGGGGACTGAAGCTTTCTTT. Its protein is CASSSQAGGTEAFF.

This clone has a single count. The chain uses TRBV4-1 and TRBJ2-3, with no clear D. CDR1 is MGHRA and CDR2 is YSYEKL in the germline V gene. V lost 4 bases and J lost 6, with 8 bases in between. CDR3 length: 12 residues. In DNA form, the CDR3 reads TGCGCCAGCAGCCTTGCGGCGGATACGCAGTATTTT. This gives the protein CASSLAADTQYF.

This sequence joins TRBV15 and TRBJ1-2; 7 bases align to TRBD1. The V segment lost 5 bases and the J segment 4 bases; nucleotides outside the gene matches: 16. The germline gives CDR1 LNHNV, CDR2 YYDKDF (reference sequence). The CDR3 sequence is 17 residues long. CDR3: CATSRRQGGGRPYGYTF. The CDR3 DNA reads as TGTGCCACCAGCCGCCGACAGGGTGGCGGGAGGCCCTATGGCTACACCTTC.

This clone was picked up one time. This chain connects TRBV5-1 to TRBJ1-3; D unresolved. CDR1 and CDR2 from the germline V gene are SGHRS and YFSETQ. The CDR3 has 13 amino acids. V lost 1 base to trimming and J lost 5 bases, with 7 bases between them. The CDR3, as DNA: TGCGCCAGCAGCTTGACAGCAAGAAACACCATATATTTT. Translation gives CASSLTARNTIYF.

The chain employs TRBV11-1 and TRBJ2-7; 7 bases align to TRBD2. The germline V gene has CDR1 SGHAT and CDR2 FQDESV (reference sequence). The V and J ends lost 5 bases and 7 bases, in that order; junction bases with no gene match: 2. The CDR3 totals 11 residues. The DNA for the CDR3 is TGTGCCAGCAGCCCGGGGGGTGAGCAGTACTTC. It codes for CASSPGGEQYF.

This CDR3 reads CASSQGSGLAYNEQFF. Written as DNA, the CDR3 is TGTGCCAGCAGCCAAGGTAGTGGACTAGCCTACAATGAGCAGTTCTTC. The chain carries TRBV14 and TRBJ2-1; 7 bases map to TRBD2. The junction had 5 bases not matched to a gene; V was cut back by 1 base and J by 2 bases. Germline CDR1 is SGHDN and CDR2 is FVKESK. This CDR3 comprises 16 residues.

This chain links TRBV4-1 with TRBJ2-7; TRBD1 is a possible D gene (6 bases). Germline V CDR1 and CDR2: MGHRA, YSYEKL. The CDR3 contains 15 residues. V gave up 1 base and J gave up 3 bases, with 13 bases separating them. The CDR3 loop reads CASSQGTASIYEQYF. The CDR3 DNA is TGCGCCAGCAGCCAAGGGACAGCAAGTATCTACGAGCAGTACTTC.

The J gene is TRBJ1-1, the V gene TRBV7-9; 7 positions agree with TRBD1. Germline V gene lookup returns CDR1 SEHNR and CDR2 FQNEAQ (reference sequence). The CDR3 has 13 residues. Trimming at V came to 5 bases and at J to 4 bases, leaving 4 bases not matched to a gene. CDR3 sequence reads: CASSGQGGTEAFF. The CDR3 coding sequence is TGTGCCAGCAGCGGCCAGGGGGGCACTGAAGCTTTCTTT.

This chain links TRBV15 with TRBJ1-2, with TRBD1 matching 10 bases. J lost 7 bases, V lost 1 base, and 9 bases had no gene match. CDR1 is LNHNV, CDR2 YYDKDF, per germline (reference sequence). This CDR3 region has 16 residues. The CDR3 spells CATSRGGTGALFGYTF. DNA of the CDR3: TGTGCCACCAGCAGAGGCGGGACAGGGGCTTTATTTGGCTACACCTTC.

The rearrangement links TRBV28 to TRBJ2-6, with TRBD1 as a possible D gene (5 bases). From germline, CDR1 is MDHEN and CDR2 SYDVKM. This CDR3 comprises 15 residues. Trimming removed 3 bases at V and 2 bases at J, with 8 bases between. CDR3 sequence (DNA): TGTGCCAGCAGTTTGCAGGGTCCTGGGGCCAACGTCCTGACTTTC. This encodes CASSLQGPGANVLTF.

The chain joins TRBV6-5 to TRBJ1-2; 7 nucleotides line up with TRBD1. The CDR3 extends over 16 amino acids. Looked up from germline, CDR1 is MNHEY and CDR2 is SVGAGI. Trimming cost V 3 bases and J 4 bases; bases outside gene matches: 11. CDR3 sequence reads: CASSYFSAGGRYGYTF. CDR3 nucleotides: TGTGCCAGCAGTTATTTTTCTGCAGGGGGTCGCTATGGCTACACCTTC.

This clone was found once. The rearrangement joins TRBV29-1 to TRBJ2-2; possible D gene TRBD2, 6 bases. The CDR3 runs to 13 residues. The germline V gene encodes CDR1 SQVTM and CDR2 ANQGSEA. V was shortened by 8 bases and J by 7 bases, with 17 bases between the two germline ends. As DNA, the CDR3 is TGCAGCATTAGAGCGGGTTGGGTCGGGGAGCTGTTTTTT. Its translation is CSIRAGWVGELFF.

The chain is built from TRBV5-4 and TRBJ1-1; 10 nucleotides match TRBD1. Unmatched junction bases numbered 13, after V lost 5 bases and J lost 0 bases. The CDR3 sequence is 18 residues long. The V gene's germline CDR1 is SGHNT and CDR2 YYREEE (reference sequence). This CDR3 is CASSRMTGGARLNTEAFF. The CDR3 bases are TGTGCCAGCAGTCGAATGACAGGGGGCGCGAGGTTGAACACTGAAGCTTTCTTT.

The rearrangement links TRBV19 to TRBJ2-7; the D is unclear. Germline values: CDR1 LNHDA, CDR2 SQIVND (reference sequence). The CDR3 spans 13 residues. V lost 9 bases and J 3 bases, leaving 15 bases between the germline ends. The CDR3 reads CASRPRISYEQYF. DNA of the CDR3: TGTGCCAGCCGTCCGCGGATCAGCTACGAGCAGTACTTC.

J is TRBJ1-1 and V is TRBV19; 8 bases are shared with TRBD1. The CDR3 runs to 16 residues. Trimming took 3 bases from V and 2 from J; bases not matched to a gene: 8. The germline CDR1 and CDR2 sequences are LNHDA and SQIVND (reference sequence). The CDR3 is CASSIQGAHLNTEAFF. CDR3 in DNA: TGTGCCAGTAGTATCCAGGGGGCCCATCTAAACACTGAAGCTTTCTTT.

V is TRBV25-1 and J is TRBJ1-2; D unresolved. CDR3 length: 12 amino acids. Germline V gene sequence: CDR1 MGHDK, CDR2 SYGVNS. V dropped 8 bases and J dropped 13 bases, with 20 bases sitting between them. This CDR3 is CASAPPGFLITF. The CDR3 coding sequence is TGTGCCAGCGCTCCCCCGGGGTTTTTAATCACCTTC.